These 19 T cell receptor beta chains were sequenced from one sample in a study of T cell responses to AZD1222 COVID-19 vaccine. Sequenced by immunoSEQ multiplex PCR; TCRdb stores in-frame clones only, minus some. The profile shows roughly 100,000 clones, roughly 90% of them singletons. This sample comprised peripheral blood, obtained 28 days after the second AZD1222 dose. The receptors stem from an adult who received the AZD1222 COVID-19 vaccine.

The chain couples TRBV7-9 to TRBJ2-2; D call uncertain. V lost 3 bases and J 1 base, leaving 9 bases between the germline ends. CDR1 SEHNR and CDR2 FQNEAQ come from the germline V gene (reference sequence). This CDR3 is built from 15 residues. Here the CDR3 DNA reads TGTGCCAGCAGCTTCATAACGGGGAACACCGGGGAGCTGTTTTTT. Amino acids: CASSFITGNTGELFF.

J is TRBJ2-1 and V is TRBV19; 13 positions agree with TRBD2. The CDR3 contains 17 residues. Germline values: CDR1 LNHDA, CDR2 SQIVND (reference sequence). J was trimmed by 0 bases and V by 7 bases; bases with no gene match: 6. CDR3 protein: CASMGLAGRSSYNEQFF. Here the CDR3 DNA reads TGTGCCAGTATGGGACTAGCGGGGAGGAGCTCCTACAATGAGCAGTTCTTC.

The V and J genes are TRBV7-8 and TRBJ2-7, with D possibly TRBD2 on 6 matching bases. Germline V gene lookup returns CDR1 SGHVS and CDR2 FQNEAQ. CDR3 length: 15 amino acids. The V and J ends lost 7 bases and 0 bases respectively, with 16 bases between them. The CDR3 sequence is CASKLRLGGSYEQYF. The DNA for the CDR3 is TGTGCCAGCAAGCTTCGGCTGGGGGGCTCCTACGAGCAGTACTTC. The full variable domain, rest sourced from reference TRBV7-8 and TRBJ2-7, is GAGVSQSPRYKVAKRGQDVALRCDPISGHVSLFWYQQALGQGPEFLTYFQNEAQLDKSGLPSDRFFAERPEGSVSTLKIQRTQQEDSAVYLCASKLRLGGSYEQYFGPGTRLTVT.

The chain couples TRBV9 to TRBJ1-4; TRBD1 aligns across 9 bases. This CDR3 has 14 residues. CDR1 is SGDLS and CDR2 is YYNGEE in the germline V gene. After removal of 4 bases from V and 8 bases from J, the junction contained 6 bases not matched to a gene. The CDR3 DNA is TGTGCCAGCAGCTCACAGGGGGCGGGCGAAAAACTGTTTTTT. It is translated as CASSSQGAGEKLFF. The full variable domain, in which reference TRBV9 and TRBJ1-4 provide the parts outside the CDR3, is DSGVTQTPKHLITATGQRVTLRCSPRSGDLSVYWYQQSLDQGLQFLIQYYNGEERAKGNILERFSAQQFPDLHSELNLSSLELGDSALYFCASSSQGAGEKLFFGSGTQLSVL.

The CDR3 DNA reads TGTGCCAGCCAAGTTAGGAACACCATATATTTT. Its translation is CASQVRNTIYF. This sequence joins TRBV6-5 and TRBJ1-3; no clear D gene. Germline CDR1 MNHEY, CDR2 SVGAGI. Trimming took off 8 bases at V and 7 bases at J, with 9 bases between the two ends. The CDR3 runs 11 residues.

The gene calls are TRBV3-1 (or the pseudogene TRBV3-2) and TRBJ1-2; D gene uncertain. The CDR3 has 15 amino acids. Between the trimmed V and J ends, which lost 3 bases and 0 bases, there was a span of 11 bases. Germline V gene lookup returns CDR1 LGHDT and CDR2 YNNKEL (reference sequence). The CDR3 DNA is TGTGCCAGCAGCCAGTCGGCCGGTACTAACTATGGCTACACCTTC. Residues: CASSQSAGTNYGYTF.

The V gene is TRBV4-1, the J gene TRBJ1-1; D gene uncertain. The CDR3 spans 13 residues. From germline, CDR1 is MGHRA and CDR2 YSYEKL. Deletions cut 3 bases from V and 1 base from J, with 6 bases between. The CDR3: CASSQYGNTEAFF. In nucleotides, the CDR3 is TGCGCCAGCAGCCAGTACGGGAACACTGAAGCTTTCTTT.

Here the CDR3 reads CASSLGAGASTDTQYF. CDR3 DNA sequence: TGTGCCAGCAGCTTAGGAGCGGGAGCGAGCACAGATACGCAGTATTTT. The chain couples TRBV11-3 to TRBJ2-3; TRBD2 agrees at 8 bases. Germline assignment: CDR1 SGHNT and CDR2 YENEEA. J gave up 0 bases and V 1 base, and 3 bases lay outside the gene matches. CDR3 length: 16 amino acids.

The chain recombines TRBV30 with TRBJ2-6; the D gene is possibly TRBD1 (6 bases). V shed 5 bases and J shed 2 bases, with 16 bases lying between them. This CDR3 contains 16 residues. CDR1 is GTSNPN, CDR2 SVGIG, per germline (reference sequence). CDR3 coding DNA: TGTGCCTGGGCATTCAATACAGGGCCTGGGGCCAACGTCCTGACTTTC. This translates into CAWAFNTGPGANVLTF. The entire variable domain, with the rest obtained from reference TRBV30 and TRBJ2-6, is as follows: SQTIHQWPATLVQPVGSPLSLECTVEGTSNPNLYWYRQAAGRGLQLLFYSVGIGQISSEVPQNLSASRPQDRQFILSSKKLLLSDSGFYLCAWAFNTGPGANVLTFGAGSRLTVL.

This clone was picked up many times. Written as DNA, the CDR3 is TGTGCCAGCAGGGACACAGGGGAAGATAAGCCCCAGCATTTT. Protein: CASRDTGEDKPQHF. The chain combines TRBV28 with TRBJ1-5, with TRBD1 identical over 7 bases. The CDR3 is made up of 14 amino acids. Per germline, CDR1 MDHEN and CDR2 SYDVKM. With 6 bases clipped from V and 8 bases from J, the junction kept 10 bases outside the gene matches.

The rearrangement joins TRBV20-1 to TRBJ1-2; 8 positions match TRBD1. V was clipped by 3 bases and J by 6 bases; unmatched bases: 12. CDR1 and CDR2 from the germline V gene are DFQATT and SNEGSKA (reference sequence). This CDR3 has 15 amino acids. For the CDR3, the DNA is TGCAGTGCTAGTTTTGGCGGCAGGGGGCTGGATGGCTACACCTTC. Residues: CSASFGGRGLDGYTF.

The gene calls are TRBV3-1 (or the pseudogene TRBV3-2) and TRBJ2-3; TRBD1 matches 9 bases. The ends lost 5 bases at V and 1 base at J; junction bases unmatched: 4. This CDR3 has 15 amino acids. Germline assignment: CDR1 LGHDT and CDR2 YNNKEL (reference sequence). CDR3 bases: TGTGCCAGCAGCACCCGGGACAGGGGCACAGATACGCAGTATTTT. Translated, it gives CASSTRDRGTDTQYF.

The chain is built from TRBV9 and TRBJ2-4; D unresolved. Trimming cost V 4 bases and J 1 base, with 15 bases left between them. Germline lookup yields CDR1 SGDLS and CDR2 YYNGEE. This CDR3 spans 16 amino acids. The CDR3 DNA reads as TGTGCCAGCAGCCCTCACCGACGTCTGGCCAAAAACATTCAGTACTTC. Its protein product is CASSPHRRLAKNIQYF.

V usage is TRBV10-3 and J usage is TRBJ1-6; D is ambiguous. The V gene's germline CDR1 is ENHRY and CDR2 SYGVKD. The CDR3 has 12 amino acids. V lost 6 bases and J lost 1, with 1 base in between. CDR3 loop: CAIRSYNSPLHF. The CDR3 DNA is TGTGCCATCAGGTCCTATAATTCACCCCTCCACTTT.

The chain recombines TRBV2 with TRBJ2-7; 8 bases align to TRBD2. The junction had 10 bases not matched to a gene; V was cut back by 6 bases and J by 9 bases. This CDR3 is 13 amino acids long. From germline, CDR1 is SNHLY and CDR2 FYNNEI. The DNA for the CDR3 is TGTGCCAGCAGGATTAGCGGGGATAGCGGGCAGTACTTC. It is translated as CASRISGDSGQYF.

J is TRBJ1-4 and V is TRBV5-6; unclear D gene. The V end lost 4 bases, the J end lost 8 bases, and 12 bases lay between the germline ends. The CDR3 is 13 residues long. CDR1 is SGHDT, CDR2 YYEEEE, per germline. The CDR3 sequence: CASSEYGGEKLFF. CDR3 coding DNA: TGTGCCAGCAGCGAGTACGGAGGAGAAAAACTGTTTTTT. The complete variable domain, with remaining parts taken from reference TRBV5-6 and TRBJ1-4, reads DAGVTQSPTHLIKTRGQQVTLRCSPKSGHDTVSWYQQALGQGPQFIFQYYEEEERQRGNFPDRFSGHQFPNYSSELNVNALLLGDSALYLCASSEYGGEKLFFGSGTQLSVL.

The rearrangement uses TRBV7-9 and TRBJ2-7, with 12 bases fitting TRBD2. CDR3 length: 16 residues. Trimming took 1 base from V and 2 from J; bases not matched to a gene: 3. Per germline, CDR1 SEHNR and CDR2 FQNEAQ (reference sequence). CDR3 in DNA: TGTGCCAGCAGCTTAGAGCTAGCGGGAGGGCCCTACGAGCAGTACTTC. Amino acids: CASSLELAGGPYEQYF.

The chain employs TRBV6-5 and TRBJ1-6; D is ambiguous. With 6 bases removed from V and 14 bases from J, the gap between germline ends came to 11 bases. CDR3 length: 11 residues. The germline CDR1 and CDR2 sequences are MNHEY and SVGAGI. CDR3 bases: TGTGCCAGCAGGGACTATTCTACCCTCCACTTT. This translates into CASRDYSTLHF.

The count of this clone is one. CDR3 sequence: CASTQGSSGSYNEQFF. In nucleotides, the CDR3 is TGTGCCAGCACCCAAGGGTCTAGCGGCTCCTACAATGAGCAGTTCTTC. The V and J genes are TRBV9 and TRBJ2-1, with 7 bases fitting TRBD2. Germline V gives CDR1 SGDLS, CDR2 YYNGEE. Trimming removed 6 bases from V and 0 bases from J; junction bases left unmatched: 9. The CDR3 runs 16 residues. Filled out from reference TRBV9 and TRBJ2-1, the complete variable domain reads DSGVTQTPKHLITATGQRVTLRCSPRSGDLSVYWYQQSLDQGLQFLIQYYNGEERAKGNILERFSAQQFPDLHSELNLSSLELGDSALYFCASTQGSSGSYNEQFFGPGTRLTVL.